The clone carrying this TCR beta chain is medium-sized by share. V was trimmed by 7 bases and J by 6 bases, leaving 12 bases between them. Germline CDR1 is SQVTM and CDR2 is ANQGSEA. This CDR3 is 11 amino acids long. Sampling consisted of one heparinised blood draw per donor, averaging roughly 110 mL. CD45RO/CCR7/CD25/CD127/CD95/CD27 staining was used to isolate CD4+ naive, central memory, regulatory and stem cell-like memory cells by sorting. These data originate in a study of beta chain features in type 1 diabetes. The overall study: No patient-donor differences in age, gender, total cells or subset yield.

Expressed TCRB transcripts were sequenced because the entire RNA isolate underwent reverse transcription. Regulatory, naive and central memory T cell samples averaged around 3.6 million reads. TCRdb's copy holds only in-frame clones and misses some; the assay was immunoSEQ multiplex PCR. The data show more than 150,000 clones, roughly 9.1% seen once. The chain recombines TRBV29-1 with TRBJ1-1; D gene unclear. Source material: central memory CD4+ T cells from blood. The sequence was collected from a woman between 18 and 29 years old in good health. CDR3 sequence reads: CSENRMAEAFF. For the CDR3, the DNA is TGCAGCGAGAACAGAATGGCTGAAGCTTTCTTT.